A selection of T cell receptor beta chains follows, all from one sample in a study of blood T cell repertoires in COVID-19. Using immunoSEQ multiplex PCR, the repertoire was profiled, and TCRdb retains in-frame clones only, with some absent. The sample holds about 250,000 clones, around 90% seen once. The material sequenced was peripheral blood. The source of these receptors is a man aged 18-30 years with active or convalescent COVID-19. Each CDR3 is given with its conserved first and last residue. The D gene is left open where the match is weak. Some rows mark clone size as missing; the rest say once, few, many or name a class of expanded clone.

size: .; J: TRBJ1-5; D: .; V: TRBV9; CDR3: CASSVGGSPDQPQHF; DNA: TGTGCCAGCAGCGTAGGCGGCAGCCCGGATCAGCCCCAGCATTTT
size: .; J: TRBJ1-1; D: TRBD1; V: TRBV28; CDR3: CASSSLRQGGAFF; DNA: TGTGCCAGCAGTTCCCTTAGACAGGGTGGAGCTTTCTTT
size: .; J: TRBJ2-2; D: .; V: TRBV5-1; CDR3: CASSPIGGATGELFF; DNA: TGCGCCAGCAGCCCAATCGGGGGAGCCACCGGGGAGCTGTTTTTT
size: .; J: TRBJ1-2; D: .; V: TRBV29-1; CDR3: CSVDVGQRYGYTF; DNA: TGCAGCGTTGATGTTGGGCAGAGATATGGCTACACCTTC
size: .; J: TRBJ2-3; D: TRBD2; V: TRBV9; CDR3: CASSPGLAGPDTQYF; DNA: TGTGCCAGCAGCCCCGGACTAGCAGGGCCAGATACGCAGTATTTT
size: .; J: TRBJ1-1; D: .; V: TRBV7-2; CDR3: CASSLVGGEAFF; DNA: TGTGCCAGCAGCTTAGTGGGGGGGGAAGCTTTCTTT
size: few; J: TRBJ1-1; D: TRBD1; V: TRBV12-3/TRBV12-4; CDR3: CASRGRTGKTFF; DNA: TGTGCCAGCAGGGGCCGGACAGGGAAGACTTTCTTT
size: .; J: TRBJ2-3; D: .; V: TRBV6-5; CDR3: CASSYSKAGLTDTQYF; DNA: TGTGCCAGCAGTTACTCGAAAGCGGGTCTTACAGATACGCAGTATTTT
size: .; J: TRBJ2-1; D: .; V: TRBV19; CDR3: CASSTRASQPIRNEQFF; DNA: TGTGCCAGTAGTACGCGGGCTTCCCAACCCATACGTAATGAGCAGTTCTTC
size: .; J: TRBJ1-3; D: TRBD1; V: TRBV30; CDR3: CAWSVPRTGGGNTIYF; DNA: TGTGCCTGGAGTGTCCCAAGGACAGGAGGAGGAAACACCATATATTTT
size: .; J: TRBJ2-2; D: TRBD1; V: TRBV7-9; CDR3: CASSSGTGGVGTGELFF; DNA: TGTGCCAGCAGCTCCGGGACAGGGGGCGTCGGGACCGGGGAGCTGTTTTTT
size: .; J: TRBJ2-7; D: TRBD2; V: TRBV6-2/TRBV6-3; CDR3: CASSHRTSGRGTYEQYF; DNA: TGTGCCAGCAGTCACAGGACTAGCGGGAGGGGAACCTACGAGCAGTACTTC
size: once; J: TRBJ1-2; D: .; V: TRBV6-5; CDR3: CASSYSTGFGYTF; DNA: TGTGCCAGCAGTTACTCGACAGGTTTCGGCTACACCTTC
size: .; J: TRBJ1-2; D: .; V: TRBV28; CDR3: CASRTTGQNYGYTF; DNA: TGTGCCAGCAGAACCACCGGACAGAACTATGGCTACACCTTC
size: few; J: TRBJ2-5; D: .; V: TRBV2; CDR3: CASSQMETQYF; DNA: TGTGCCAGCAGTCAGATGGAGACCCAGTACTTC
size: .; J: TRBJ1-2; D: TRBD1; V: TRBV29-1; CDR3: CSSRDRANYGYTF; DNA: TGCAGCTCCAGGGACAGGGCTAACTATGGCTACACCTTC
size: .; J: TRBJ1-1; D: .; V: TRBV5-1; CDR3: CASSLRGYTEAFF; DNA: TGCGCCAGCAGCTTGAGGGGTTACACTGAAGCTTTCTTT
size: .; J: TRBJ2-3; D: .; V: TRBV10-2; CDR3: CASGGWADTQYF; DNA: TGCGCCAGTGGGGGGTGGGCAGATACGCAGTATTTT
size: .; J: TRBJ1-1; D: .; V: TRBV12-3/TRBV12-4; CDR3: CASSLLGEAFF; DNA: TGTGCCAGCAGTTTGCTAGGTGAAGCTTTCTTT
size: .; J: TRBJ2-3; D: .; V: TRBV11-2; CDR3: CASSLVRVLTDTQYF; DNA: TGTGCCAGCAGCTTAGTCAGGGTTCTGACAGATACGCAGTATTTT